This passage covers 19 T cell receptor beta chains from one sample sequenced in a study of blood T cells in healthy people across ages. The use of a sample-barcoded 5' primer and a J-beta primer mix characterized a second PCR of about 6 to 11 cycles. In TCRdb, the 5' RACE reads were re-called with MiXCR into one record per CDR3 protein. The data contain approximately 830,000 distinct CDR3 sequences, approximately 67% of them seen just once; the ten biggest clones take up roughly a quarter. The specimen sequenced was blood. These TCRs come from a man aged 25 to 45 in good health.

This clonotype has more than one count but fewer than ten. V and J are TRBV3-1 and TRBJ2-7; D may be TRBD1 (5 bases). Germline lookup yields CDR1 LGHDT and CDR2 YNNKEL (reference sequence). Trimming stripped 0 bases from V and 7 bases from J, with 16 bases between. This CDR3 has 15 amino acids. For the CDR3, the DNA is TGTGCCAGCAGCCAAGATCTCAGGGTTTCAAGTGAGCAGTACTTC. It yields the protein CASSQDLRVSSEQYF.

The chain has TRBV27 and TRBJ2-2; TRBD1 matches 7 bases. This CDR3 has 17 amino acids. Trimming took 0 bases from V and 3 from J; bases not matched to a gene: 7. Germline CDR1 MNHEY, CDR2 SMNVEV (reference sequence). CDR3 coding DNA: TGTGCCAGCAGTTTATCCAGGACAGGAGCTTACACCGGGGAGCTGTTTTTT. Translated, it gives CASSLSRTGAYTGELFF.

On this clonotype itself: Germline is not matched at one junction end, which may reflect a read error. The chain employs TRBV12-3 or TRBV12-4 and TRBJ2-7; 8 nucleotides line up with TRBD2. This CDR3 contains 16 residues. The CDR3 region has the DNA TGTGCTAGCAGCTTCATCGCGGGGGGACCAACTTACGAGCAGTACTTC. Protein product: CASSFIAGGPTYEQYF.

This clonotype was found a few times. The gene calls are TRBV7-2 and TRBJ1-6, with unresolved D. Trimming pared 5 bases from V and 7 bases from J, leaving 15 bases between. This CDR3 has 15 amino acids. Germline V lookup: CDR1 SGHTA, CDR2 FQGNSA. The CDR3 reads CASSQRATTNSPLHF. The CDR3 bases are TGTGCCAGCAGCCAGAGGGCCACTACAAATTCACCCCTCCACTTT.

The rearrangement links TRBV7-9 to TRBJ1-2, with 10 bases fitting TRBD1. This CDR3 has 20 residues. V shed 4 bases and J 4 bases; nucleotides not matched to a gene: 21. Germline CDR1 reads SEHNR; CDR2 reads FQNEAQ (reference sequence). This CDR3 reads CASSSSAWSPRDRGPYGYTF. The CDR3 bases are TGTGCCAGCAGCTCCAGCGCTTGGTCGCCGCGGGACAGGGGACCCTATGGCTACACCTTC.

The V call is TRBV20-1, the J call TRBJ2-1, with TRBD1 matching 7 bases. Germline lookup yields CDR1 DFQATT and CDR2 SNEGSKA (reference sequence). With 4 bases clipped from V and 7 bases from J, the junction kept 10 bases outside the gene matches. CDR3 length: 14 amino acids. CDR3 amino acids: CSATQGPPTNEQFF. DNA of the CDR3: TGCAGTGCTACACAGGGGCCTCCCACAAATGAGCAGTTCTTC.

A few counts support this clonotype. The chain joins TRBV7-2 to TRBJ2-3, with 8 bases matching TRBD1. J gave up 8 bases and V 2 bases, and 6 bases lay outside the gene matches. From germline, CDR1 is SGHTA and CDR2 FQGNSA. The CDR3 totals 14 residues. The CDR3 nucleotides are TGTGCCAGCAGCTTATCCCAGGGGGCGAGTACGCAGTATTTT. It translates to CASSLSQGASTQYF.

There are many counts of this clonotype. This chain uses TRBV4-3 with TRBJ1-2; TRBD1 might be the D (5 bases). The CDR3 has 12 amino acids. CDR1 LGHNA and CDR2 YSLEER come from the germline V gene. V was pared by 1 base and J by 5 bases, with 5 bases between. In nucleotides, the CDR3 is TGCGCCAGCAGCCAAGCAGGGTATGGCTACACCTTC. It codes for CASSQAGYGYTF.

This clonotype was seen only a few times. As DNA, the CDR3 is TGCAGCGTTGTAAAAACCGGTGAGCAGTTCTTC. It codes for CSVVKTGEQFF. The chain uses TRBV29-1 and TRBJ2-1; D is uncertain. The CDR3 extends over 11 amino acids. Germline values: CDR1 SQVTM, CDR2 ANQGSEA. Trimming took 4 bases from V and 9 from J, leaving 10 bases between them.

The chain uses TRBV12-3 or TRBV12-4 and TRBJ2-5; D possibly corresponds to TRBD2 (5 bases). With the DNA end fitting TRBJ2-7 better, the J assignment may be wrong. This CDR3 comprises 13 residues. CDR3 in amino acids: CASSLRAGYEQYF. The DNA of the CDR3 is TGTGCCAGCAGTTTAAGGGCGGGCTACGAGCAGTACTTC.

This clonotype was recorded a few times. The V gene is TRBV9, the J gene TRBJ2-4; 9 bases map to TRBD1. With the DNA end fitting TRBJ2-7 better, the J assignment may be wrong. CDR1 is SGDLS, CDR2 YYNGEE, per germline. The CDR3 is 13 amino acids. The CDR3 is CASSGDRVDEQYF. The CDR3 coding sequence is TGTGCCAGCAGCGGGGACAGGGTGGACGAGCAGTACTTC.

CDR3: CASSQFGGDFQETQYF. Written as DNA, the CDR3 is TGCGCCAGCAGCCAATTCGGGGGGGACTTCCAAGAGACCCAGTACTTC. The chain has TRBV4-3 and TRBJ2-5, with TRBD2 identical over 8 bases. Germline V gene data show CDR1 as LGHNA and CDR2 as YSLEER. The trim removed 2 bases at V and 1 base at J, leaving 6 bases unmatched. The CDR3 is 16 residues long.

The V call is TRBV12-3 or TRBV12-4, the J call TRBJ2-5, with no clear D. Trimming cost V 7 bases and J 5 bases, with 8 bases left between them. This CDR3 region has 11 residues. The chain's CDR3 is CASKRWETQYF. DNA for the CDR3: TGTGCCAGCAAGAGATGGGAGACCCAGTACTTC.

The V and J genes are TRBV28 and TRBJ1-5, with D maybe TRBD1 (5 bases). The V and J ends lost 3 bases and 1 base respectively, with 10 bases between them. The CDR3 totals 15 residues. Germline values: CDR1 MDHEN, CDR2 SYDVKM. CDR3 sequence: CASSFRAVSNQPQHF. DNA of the CDR3: TGTGCCAGCAGTTTCAGGGCCGTCAGCAATCAGCCCCAGCATTTT.

The table lists this clonotype with a few counts. The rearrangement links TRBV7-2 to TRBJ2-7; tentative D call: TRBD2 (5 bases). Per the germline V gene, CDR1 is SGHTA and CDR2 is FQGNSA. This CDR3 comprises 16 residues. Deletions cut 1 base from V and 3 bases from J, with 16 bases between. CDR3 residues: CASSLGASLLLYEQYF. In nucleotides, the CDR3 is TGTGCCAGCAGCTTAGGGGCTAGCCTACTCCTCTACGAGCAGTACTTC.

This chain joins TRBV20-1 and TRBJ2-5, with D perhaps matching TRBD2 (6 bases). The DNA end favors TRBJ2-7, so the J call may be wrong. CDR1 and CDR2 from the germline V gene are DFQATT and SNEGSKA (reference sequence). This CDR3 has 11 amino acids. The CDR3 reads CSADGGYEQYF. The CDR3 DNA reads as TGCAGTGCTGACGGGGGCTACGAGCAGTACTTC.

This clonotype was seen only a few times. This rearrangement joins TRBV7-9 to TRBJ2-3; no reliable D call. Looked up from germline, CDR1 is SEHNR and CDR2 is FQNEAQ (reference sequence). The CDR3 loop spans 12 amino acids. V lost 5 bases and J lost 11, with 14 bases in between. This chain's CDR3 is CASSPSLREQYF. For the CDR3, the DNA is TGTGCCAGCAGCCCCTCCCTCCGAGAGCAGTATTTT.

The chain carries TRBV20-1 and TRBJ1-4, with D maybe TRBD1 (5 bases). Germline-derived CDR1 and CDR2 are DFQATT and SNEGSKA (reference sequence). Trimming took 0 bases from V and 8 from J, leaving 13 bases between them. The CDR3 consists of 14 residues. The CDR3 reads CSARDPGGEEKLFF. The CDR3 DNA reads as TGCAGTGCTAGAGATCCGGGGGGTGAGGAAAAACTGTTTTTT.

The rearrangement uses TRBV10-3 and TRBJ2-1; possibly TRBD1 for D (5 bases). The CDR3 has 12 amino acids. Trimming took 4 bases from V and 4 from J, leaving 5 bases between them. Germline V lookup: CDR1 ENHRY, CDR2 SYGVKD. The CDR3 protein is CAISAGYNEQFF. CDR3 bases: TGTGCCATCAGTGCAGGGTACAATGAGCAGTTCTTC.